This is a list of T cell receptor beta chains from one sample in a study of regulatory T cells in long-lasting Graves disease. TCRdb analysed the multiplex PCR reads with MiXCR anew, one entry per CDR3 protein. The profile shows some 440,000 distinct CDR3 sequences, less than 25% of them singletons. Sequencing used peripheral blood mononuclear cells (PBMCs), obtained when the disease was refractory, from a patient treated with antithyroid drugs. The source of these receptors is a female donor with Graves disease. CDR3s include the opening cysteine and the closing phenylalanine or tryptophan. The D gene is left open where the match is weak. Rows give clone size only sometimes, using once, few, many, or a class for an expanded clone.

TRBJ1-5 | TRBD1 | . | TRBV28 | CAEQGVESNQPQHF | TGTGCCGAGCAGGGGGTCGAGTCCAATCAGCCCCAGCATTTT
TRBJ2-7 | . | . | TRBV29-1 | CSVGLVASYEQYF | TGCAGCGTTGGACTCGTCGCCTCCTACGAGCAGTACTTC
TRBJ2-7 | . | many | TRBV28 | CASSLVEGSDEQYF | TGTGCCAGCAGTTTGGTGGAAGGGTCTGACGAGCAGTACTTC
TRBJ2-7 | . | many | TRBV28 | CASTRGTGAYEQYF | TGTGCCAGCACACGGGGGACTGGGGCCTACGAGCAGTACTTC
TRBJ1-2 | TRBD1 | many | TRBV11-2 | CASNNRGQLVANYGYTF | TGTGCCAGCAACAATAGGGGACAGCTGGTAGCTAACTATGGCTACACCTTC
TRBJ2-6 | . | . | TRBV28 | CASSLQVRSGANVLTF | TGTGCCAGCAGTTTACAGGTGCGATCTGGGGCCAACGTCCTGACTTTC
TRBJ2-1 | . | few | TRBV15 | CATSSKRGIYNEQFF | TGTGCCACCAGCAGCAAGAGGGGAATCTACAATGAGCAGTTCTTC
TRBJ1-2 | . | many | TRBV28 | CASRMTGSNYGYTF | TGTGCCAGCAGGATGACAGGCTCTAACTATGGCTACACCTTC
TRBJ2-1 | . | . | TRBV29-1 | CSVGATTGSYNEQFF | TGCAGCGTTGGGGCGACAACCGGCTCCTACAATGAGCAGTTCTTC
TRBJ2-7 | . | . | TRBV18 | CASSQEDFYEQYF | TGTGCCAGCTCCCAGGAAGATTTCTACGAGCAGTACTTC
TRBJ2-2 | . | many | TRBV11-3 | CASSLSPTGRGTGELFF | TGTGCCAGCAGCTTATCCCCTACAGGTCGGGGAACCGGGGAGCTGTTTTTT
TRBJ1-3 | TRBD1 | . | TRBV5-1 | CASTSGDSSGNTIYF | TGCGCCAGCACCTCGGGGGACAGCTCTGGAAACACCATATATTTT
TRBJ2-6 | TRBD1 | . | TRBV19 | CAGSIGQGGVLTF | TGTGCCGGTAGTATCGGACAGGGTGGGGTCCTGACTTTC
TRBJ1-2 | . | many | TRBV28 | CASLRAGTVYGYTF | TGTGCCAGCCTGCGCGCCGGGACGGTCTATGGCTACACCTTC
TRBJ2-2 | . | many | TRBV27 | CASSLHTGELFF | TGTGCCAGCAGTCTACACACCGGGGAGCTGTTTTTT
TRBJ2-7 | . | . | TRBV5-1 | CASSQVEGSSYEQYF | TGCGCCAGCAGCCAAGTGGAAGGGTCCTCCTACGAGCAGTACTTC
TRBJ1-6 | TRBD1 | few | TRBV6-1 | CASVPDRGGNNSPLHF | TGTGCCAGCGTACCGGACAGGGGGGGAAATAATTCACCCCTCCACTTT
TRBJ2-2 | TRBD2 | few | TRBV11-3 | CASSLDFPLAGQVNTGELFF | TGTGCCAGCAGCTTAGATTTCCCACTAGCGGGCCAGGTGAACACCGGGGAGCTGTTTTTT
TRBJ2-5 | TRBD1 | . | TRBV7-6 | CASSYQGEETQYF | TGTGCCAGCAGCTACCAGGGGGAGGAGACCCAGTACTTC
TRBJ2-1 | TRBD1 | many | TRBV7-3 | CASSTTGGSYNEQFF | TGTGCCAGCAGCACAACAGGGGGCTCCTACAATGAGCAGTTCTTC
TRBJ2-7 | . | few | TRBV30 | CAWSAKGSYEQYF | TGTGCCTGGAGTGCGAAGGGGTCCTACGAGCAGTACTTC
TRBJ2-7 | TRBD1 | . | TRBV5-1 | CASSLGLGQGVYEQYF | TGCGCCAGCAGCTTGGGACTGGGACAGGGTGTCTACGAGCAGTACTTC
TRBJ2-7 | . | many | TRBV7-6 | CASSPTPGSYEQYF | TGTGCCAGCAGCCCCACTCCAGGGTCCTACGAGCAGTACTTC
TRBJ2-5 | . | . | TRBV7-2 | CASSLAPGSMMETQYF | TGTGCCAGCAGCTTAGCCCCAGGGTCAATGATGGAGACCCAGTACTTC
TRBJ2-5 | . | many | TRBV7-2 | CASSLVRTGETQYF | TGTGCCAGCAGCTTAGTTAGGACGGGAGAAACCCAGTACTTC
TRBJ1-5 | TRBD1 | . | TRBV3-1 | CASSQEGQGDPSDQPQHF | TGTGCCAGCAGCCAAGAAGGACAGGGGGATCCTTCCGATCAGCCCCAGCATTTT
TRBJ1-2 | . | many | TRBV29-1 | CSAEIGENYGYTF | TGCAGCGCAGAAATCGGGGAAAACTATGGCTACACCTTC
TRBJ2-7 | . | many | TRBV6-1 | CASSEGTAGFSYEQYF | TGTGCCAGCAGTGAAGGGACGGCAGGGTTTTCCTACGAGCAGTACTTC
TRBJ1-2 | . | . | TRBV9 | CASSVFWDGEGPSYTF | TGTGCCAGCAGCGTATTTTGGGATGGGGAAGGGCCCAGCTACACCTTC
TRBJ2-2 | TRBD2 | few | TRBV7-2 | CASSLSIAGTNTGELFF | TGTGCCAGCAGCTTATCAATAGCGGGAACGAACACCGGGGAGCTGTTTTTT
TRBJ2-2 | . | many | TRBV29-1 | CSVGRPNTGELFF | TGCAGCGTTGGTCGGCCGAACACCGGGGAGCTGTTTTTT
TRBJ2-2 | TRBD2 | many | TRBV3-1 | CASSELAGRTGELFF | TGTGCCAGCTCAGAACTAGCGGGACGGACCGGGGAGCTGTTTTTT
TRBJ2-5 | . | many | TRBV7-3 | CASSLVPGQRGETQYF | TGTGCCAGCAGCTTAGTCCCGGGACAAAGGGGAGAGACCCAGTACTTC
TRBJ1-5 | . | . | TRBV20-1 | CSARRTQGLNQPQHF | TGCAGTGCCCGAAGAACGCAGGGATTGAATCAGCCCCAGCATTTT
TRBJ1-1 | . | once | TRBV5-1 | CASSYEGGVNTEAFF | TGCGCCAGCAGCTACGAGGGGGGCGTGAACACTGAAGCTTTCTTT
TRBJ2-7 | TRBD2 | few | TRBV6-1 | CASSAPGLALVQYF | TGTGCCAGCAGTGCCCCGGGACTAGCCCTCGTGCAGTACTTC
TRBJ2-4 | . | many | TRBV28 | CASSFGVAGPKYF | TGTGCCAGCAGTTTTGGGGTAGCAGGCCCTAAGTACTTC
TRBJ2-7 | TRBD2 | many | TRBV20-1 | CSARGLAGDEQYF | TGCAGTGCTAGAGGGCTAGCGGGAGACGAGCAGTACTTC
TRBJ2-1 | . | . | TRBV12-3/TRBV12-4 | CASSLVPSGQFF | TGTGCCAGCAGTTTAGTACCCTCGGGGCAGTTCTTC
TRBJ2-7 | TRBD2 | . | TRBV27 | CASSLVAGSNSYEQYF | TGTGCCAGCAGCTTAGTAGCGGGATCGAACTCCTACGAGCAGTACTTC